This T cell receptor beta chain was identified during a study of shared clonotypes between healthy human individuals. Turning to the study itself: A donor's plate count was three for CD4 naive and three for CD4 memory; CD8 naive had two and CD8 memory one.

The protocol was immunoSEQ multiplex PCR, while the TCRdb copy is restricted to in-frame clones and leaves out a portion. The data show some 1 million clones, approximately 68% seen once. The CDR3 runs to 12 residues. The V end lost 1 base, the J end lost 6 bases, and 3 bases lay between the germline ends. The germline gives CDR1 LNHDA, CDR2 SQIVND (reference sequence). The material sequenced was memory CD4+ T cells sorted from blood. The subset is: CD45RA-negative fraction. V and J are TRBV19 and TRBJ2-2; D is undetermined. The clonotype was recovered from a man between 18 and 35 years old in good health. CDR3 protein: CASSIGPGELFF. In DNA form, the CDR3 reads TGTGCCAGTAGTATAGGTCCCGGGGAGCTGTTTTTT.